One sample yielded the 25 T cell receptor beta chains listed below, sequenced in a study of blood T cell repertoires in COVID-19. TCRdb keeps only in-frame clones here, not all; method: immunoSEQ multiplex PCR. The sample carries roughly 190,000 clones, 75% to 80% recorded once. Sequenced: peripheral blood. These receptors were taken from a woman aged 50 to 60 with active or convalescent COVID-19.

V is TRBV3-1 (or the pseudogene TRBV3-2) and J is TRBJ2-2, with a tentative D call TRBD1 (5 bases). The CDR3 totals 15 residues. From germline, CDR1 is LGHDT and CDR2 YNNKEL (reference sequence). The ends were cut back, 4 bases at V and 0 bases at J, with 9 bases in the middle. The CDR3 protein is CASSPRAANTGELFF. CDR3 DNA sequence: TGTGCCAGCAGCCCCAGGGCCGCGAACACCGGGGAGCTGTTTTTT.

J is TRBJ2-5 and V is TRBV6-6; 10 bases line up with TRBD1. This CDR3 has 16 amino acids. The V and J ends lost 6 bases and 4 bases, in that order; junction bases with no gene match: 11. The germline CDR1 and CDR2 sequences are MNHNY and SVGAGI (reference sequence). CDR3 nucleotides: TGTGCCAGCAGCCGATCCGGGACAGGGGTCGGAGAGACCCAGTACTTC. Its translation: CASSRSGTGVGETQYF.

The V gene is TRBV15, the J gene TRBJ1-3, with a tentative D call TRBD1 (6 bases). The CDR3 is 13 residues long. Germline values: CDR1 LNHNV, CDR2 YYDKDF (reference sequence). The ends were cut back, 6 bases at V and 9 bases at J, with 15 bases in the middle. The CDR3 loop is CATRSPPRGTIYF. In DNA form, the CDR3 reads TGTGCCACCAGGTCCCCCCCCAGGGGCACCATATATTTT.

The rearrangement uses TRBV30 and TRBJ2-3; TRBD2 matches 9 bases. V trimming: 1 base; J trimming: 4 bases; junction bases outside the gene matches: 6. The germline V gene encodes CDR1 GTSNPN and CDR2 SVGIG (reference sequence). CDR3 length: 15 amino acids. CDR3 protein: CAWSASTSGPDTQYF. The CDR3 DNA reads TGTGCCTGGAGTGCCTCGACTAGCGGACCAGATACGCAGTATTTT.

The rearrangement links TRBV7-2 to TRBJ1-2; possibly TRBD1 for D (5 bases). Trimming pared 5 bases from V and 6 bases from J, leaving 22 bases between. This CDR3 spans 16 amino acids. Per the germline V gene, CDR1 is SGHTA and CDR2 is FQGNSA. CDR3 DNA sequence: TGTGCCAGCAGCCCCGGCTGGGCGTCAGGGTTGCATGGCTACACCTTC. Protein product: CASSPGWASGLHGYTF.

This clone has a handful of counts. This chain joins TRBV11-3 and TRBJ2-2; D is unclear. Germline assignment: CDR1 SGHNT and CDR2 YENEEA. There are 13 residues in the CDR3. The ends were cut back, 3 bases at V and 8 bases at J, with 10 bases in the middle. The CDR3 region has the DNA TGTGCCAGCAGCTTCACGGCGGCGGGGGAGCTGTTTTTT. It yields the protein CASSFTAAGELFF. The full variable domain, with the rest looked up from reference TRBV11-3 and TRBJ2-2, is EAGVVQSPRYKIIEKKQPVAFWCNPISGHNTLYWYLQNLGQGPELLIRYENEEAVDDSQLPKDRFSAERLKGVDSTLKIQPAELGDSAVYLCASSFTAAGELFFGEGSRLTVL.

The gene calls are TRBV7-8 and TRBJ1-2; 9 nucleotides line up with TRBD1. Trimming took 5 bases from V and 5 from J; bases not matched to a gene: 12. Per germline, CDR1 SGHVS and CDR2 FQNEAQ. This CDR3 comprises 16 residues. The CDR3 DNA sequence: TGTGCCAGCAGCCCAGGGCGCCGGGACAGGGTTTATGGCTACACCTTC. It yields the protein CASSPGRRDRVYGYTF.

The chain has TRBV4-3 and TRBJ1-4; 7 nucleotides agree with TRBD1. Germline assignment: CDR1 LGHNA and CDR2 YSLEER. With 4 bases clipped from V and 2 bases from J, the junction kept 7 bases outside the gene matches. The CDR3 loop spans 16 amino acids. As DNA, the CDR3 is TGCGCCAGCAGCCTCCAACAGGGGACCACTAATGAAAAACTGTTTTTT. Translation gives CASSLQQGTTNEKLFF.

The chain links TRBV28 to TRBJ1-2; 7 bases line up with TRBD1. This CDR3 region has 14 residues. The germline CDR1 and CDR2 sequences are MDHEN and SYDVKM. Germline trimming cut 6 bases from V and 2 bases from J; bases unmatched to any gene: 6. CDR3 loop: CASRWTGTNYGYTF. The CDR3, as DNA: TGTGCCAGCAGGTGGACAGGAACCAACTATGGCTACACCTTC.

CDR3: CASSLEGGDNEKLFF. The DNA of the CDR3 is TGTGCCAGCAGCTTAGAAGGGGGCGATAATGAAAAACTGTTTTTT. The chain uses TRBV7-9 and TRBJ1-4; 7 bases match TRBD1. The CDR3 spans 15 residues. Losses at the gene ends were 1 base for V and 4 bases for J; bases not matched to a gene: 3. Germline V gene sequence: CDR1 SEHNR, CDR2 FQNEAQ (reference sequence).

The chain combines TRBV3-1 (or the pseudogene TRBV3-2) with TRBJ2-5, with D hard to call. V dropped 1 base and J dropped 0 bases, with 6 bases sitting between them. Per the germline V gene, CDR1 is LGHDT and CDR2 is YNNKEL (reference sequence). The CDR3 has 14 amino acids. The DNA for the CDR3 is TGTGCCAGCAGCCAAGGTGCGCACCAAGAGACCCAGTACTTC. It yields the protein CASSQGAHQETQYF.

The chain recombines TRBV28 with TRBJ2-7; 10 nucleotides line up with TRBD2. Germline V CDR1 and CDR2: MDHEN, SYDVKM. The J segment lost 5 bases and the V segment lost 6 bases, leaving 10 bases of the junction unmatched. The length of the CDR3 is 15 residues. The CDR3 DNA reads TGTGCCAGCAGCGGAGGGACTAGCGTGCTCAACGAGCAGTACTTC. Translating gives CASSGGTSVLNEQYF.

V usage is TRBV19 and J usage is TRBJ1-1; D gene uncertain. The germline V gene encodes CDR1 LNHDA and CDR2 SQIVND (reference sequence). The CDR3 has 13 residues. V lost 5 bases to trimming and J lost 4 bases, with 11 bases between them. The CDR3 region is CASSLGRSTEAFF. As DNA, the CDR3 is TGTGCCAGTAGTTTAGGACGGAGCACTGAAGCTTTCTTT. Filled out from reference TRBV19 and TRBJ1-1, the complete variable domain reads DGGITQSPKYLFRKEGQNVTLSCEQNLNHDAMYWYRQDPGQGLRLIYYSQIVNDFQKGDIAEGYSVSREKKESFPLTVTSAQKNPTAFYLCASSLGRSTEAFFGQGTRLTVV.

This clone appeared once. The chain links TRBV10-2 to TRBJ2-2; the D is unclear. Trimming pared 6 bases from V and 3 bases from J, leaving 14 bases between. Germline CDR1 and CDR2: WSHSY and SAAADI. The CDR3 is 15 amino acids. CDR3 nucleotide sequence: TGCGCCAGCAGAAATGAATTTTTAGACACCGGGGAGCTGTTTTTT. It encodes CASRNEFLDTGELFF.

In this sample, this clone turned up once. V and J are TRBV6-5 and TRBJ2-7, with 9 nucleotides matching TRBD2. Trimming cost V 6 bases and J 4 bases; bases outside gene matches: 10. The V gene's germline CDR1 is MNHEY and CDR2 SVGAGI. CDR3 size: 15 residues. This chain's CDR3 is CASRGLAGEKYEQYF. CDR3 bases: TGTGCCAGCAGGGGACTAGCAGGAGAGAAGTACGAGCAGTACTTC.

The chain is built from TRBV7-8 and TRBJ1-1; 7 bases fit TRBD1. The CDR3 runs to 13 residues. Per the germline V gene, CDR1 is SGHVS and CDR2 is FQNEAQ. Losses at the gene ends were 5 bases for V and 8 bases for J; bases not matched to a gene: 8. The CDR3 sequence is CASSMRQGREAFF. The CDR3 nucleotides are TGTGCCAGCAGCATGCGACAGGGTAGGGAAGCTTTCTTT.

This clone was seen only a few times. This sequence joins TRBV28 and TRBJ2-7, with TRBD2 matching over 11 bases. The germline gives CDR1 MDHEN, CDR2 SYDVKM. The CDR3 spans 13 residues. The V and J ends lost 2 bases and 6 bases, in that order; junction bases with no gene match: 0. The CDR3 DNA follows: TGTGCCAGCAGTTTAGGGACTAGCGGCGAGCAGTACTTC. Amino acid sequence: CASSLGTSGEQYF.

The CDR3 DNA follows: TGTGCCAGCAGCGGACCCGGACAGGGGATGAACACTGAAGCTTTCTTT. Protein sequence: CASSGPGQGMNTEAFF. The chain recombines TRBV7-9 with TRBJ1-1; 9 nucleotides line up with TRBD1. The CDR3 runs 16 residues. In germline, CDR1 is SEHNR, CDR2 FQNEAQ (reference sequence). The ends lost 5 bases at V and 0 bases at J; junction bases unmatched: 7.

The chain carries TRBV23-1 and TRBJ2-2, with no clear D. TRBV23-1 carries the ORF label, with uncertain function. Trimming cost V 0 bases and J 5 bases, with 4 bases left between them. This CDR3 contains 13 residues. The DNA for the CDR3 is TGCGCCAGCAGTCAATCTAAAACCGGGGAGCTGTTTTTT. Protein: CASSQSKTGELFF.

The chain couples TRBV12-3 or TRBV12-4 to TRBJ2-7, with a possible D match to TRBD1 (5 bases). With 2 bases removed from V and 0 bases from J, the gap between germline ends came to 5 bases. The CDR3 covers 13 residues. CDR3 sequence (DNA): TGTGCCAGCAGTTTAAGGGGCTCCTACGAGCAGTACTTC. Translated, it gives CASSLRGSYEQYF.

This clone showed up just a few times. This chain uses TRBV12-1 with TRBJ2-7; the listed D gene, TRBD1, was not tested against the DNA. TRBV12-1 is a known pseudogene. This CDR3 has 17 residues. The CDR3 DNA reads TGTGCCAGCAGTTACTATCCGGGACAGGGGAAAGTCTACGAGCAGTACTTC. Protein product: CASSYYPGQGKVYEQYF.

The chain couples TRBV19 to TRBJ1-1; 7 bases line up with TRBD1. The germline V gene encodes CDR1 LNHDA and CDR2 SQIVND (reference sequence). The CDR3 is 18 amino acids. Trimming removed 1 base from V and 1 base from J; junction bases left unmatched: 12. The CDR3 reads CASSIANDRVGWNTEAFF. The CDR3 DNA reads as TGTGCCAGTAGTATAGCTAATGACAGGGTAGGGTGGAACACTGAAGCTTTCTTT. The variable domain in full, completed from reference TRBV19 and TRBJ1-1, reads DGGITQSPKYLFRKEGQNVTLSCEQNLNHDAMYWYRQDPGQGLRLIYYSQIVNDFQKGDIAEGYSVSREKKESFPLTVTSAQKNPTAFYLCASSIANDRVGWNTEAFFGQGTRLTVV.

V usage is TRBV2 and J usage is TRBJ1-1, with 10 bases aligning to TRBD1. Germline CDR1 SNHLY, CDR2 FYNNEI. With V trimmed by 8 bases and J by 6 bases, 9 bases remained unmatched. The CDR3 runs to 14 residues. The chain's CDR3 is CASSRSGTGAEAFF. The DNA of the CDR3 is TGTGCCAGCTCCAGATCCGGGACAGGGGCTGAAGCTTTCTTT. Looking up the rest from reference TRBV2 and TRBJ1-1 gives the full variable domain: EPEVTQTPSHQVTQMGQEVILRCVPISNHLYFYWYRQILGQKVEFLVSFYNNEISEKSEIFDDQFSVERPDGSNFTLKIRSTKLEDSAMYFCASSRSGTGAEAFFGQGTRLTVV.

The chain has TRBV3-1 (or the pseudogene TRBV3-2) and TRBJ1-2, with 7 bases matching TRBD1. Germline CDR1 reads LGHDT; CDR2 reads YNNKEL (reference sequence). The CDR3 contains 15 residues. V shed 3 bases and J 8 bases; nucleotides not matched to a gene: 12. The CDR3 sequence: CASSQQSQGGGGYTF. The CDR3 DNA reads as TGTGCCAGCAGCCAGCAATCGCAGGGGGGTGGCGGCTACACCTTC.

V and J are TRBV29-1 and TRBJ2-1, with TRBD1 as a possible D gene (5 bases). CDR1 and CDR2 from the germline V gene are SQVTM and ANQGSEA. Trimming left V 3 bases short and J 3 bases short, with 12 bases between. This CDR3 has 14 residues. The CDR3 DNA follows: TGCAGCGTTGACGCAGGGATGAGCTACAATGAGCAGTTCTTC. Its protein is CSVDAGMSYNEQFF.